What follows are 22 T cell receptor beta chains derived from one specimen sequenced in a study of cytomegalovirus exposure and HLA in healthy donors. The PCR used 60 Vbeta and 13 Jbeta primers. The repertoire was sequenced with immunoSEQ multiplex PCR; TCRdb's copy has only in-frame clones and lacks some. Here the sample spans tens of thousands of clones, approximately 83% being singletons. Sequenced material: PBMCs. These receptors were taken from a man between 25 and 39 years old in good health and CMV-seronegative.

This chain links TRBV11-3 with TRBJ2-1, with 9 bases matching TRBD1. The germline V gene encodes CDR1 SGHNT and CDR2 YENEEA. The V and J ends lost 1 base and 5 bases, in that order; junction bases with no gene match: 6. This CDR3 is 16 amino acids long. The CDR3 is CASSLALGQGNNEQFF. As DNA, the CDR3 is TGTGCCAGCAGCTTAGCCCTCGGACAGGGGAACAATGAGCAGTTCTTC.

This rearrangement joins TRBV18 to TRBJ1-2; 7 positions agree with TRBD1. In germline, CDR1 is KGHSH, CDR2 LQKENI. V lost 3 bases to trimming and J lost 8 bases; unmatched junction nucleotides: 6. The CDR3 is made up of 13 amino acids. Here the CDR3 DNA reads TGTGCCAGCTCACCGACAGGGAATGGGGGCTACACCTTC. Its protein product is CASSPTGNGGYTF.

Remarks on this clone: The junction shows a germline mismatch at one end, possibly a read error. V gene TRBV5-5 combines with J gene TRBJ1-2; a weak D match, TRBD1 (5 bases). CDR3 length equals 14 residues. In germline, CDR1 is SGHKS, CDR2 YYEKEE (reference sequence). The CDR3 is CASRLAGREPGYTF. CDR3 in DNA: TGTGCCAGCAGATTGGCAGGGAGGGAGCCTGGCTACACCTTC.

The chain is built from TRBV7-9 and TRBJ1-2; 7 bases are a match to TRBD1. The V segment lost 3 bases and the J segment 9 bases; nucleotides outside the gene matches: 7. Germline assignment: CDR1 SEHNR and CDR2 FQNEAQ (reference sequence). The CDR3 is 13 amino acids. CDR3 protein: CASSFRQGWRYTF. The CDR3 DNA follows: TGTGCCAGCAGCTTTAGACAGGGCTGGCGCTACACCTTC.

The V and J genes are TRBV14 and TRBJ2-1; 9 nucleotides agree with TRBD2. V lost 0 bases and J lost 4; bases outside the gene matches: 4. The CDR3 totals 16 residues. Germline CDR1 SGHDN, CDR2 FVKESK. The CDR3 region has the DNA TGTGCCAGCAGCCAAGAGAAGACTAGCGGTTACAATGAGCAGTTCTTC. Amino acid sequence: CASSQEKTSGYNEQFF.

The gene calls are TRBV6-1 and TRBJ2-1, with 9 bases matching TRBD1. The CDR3 is made up of 17 amino acids. V lost 1 base to trimming and J lost 5 bases; unmatched junction nucleotides: 9. Germline V CDR1 and CDR2: MNHNS, SASEGT. CDR3 residues: CASSEGRDRVLHNEQFF. The CDR3, as DNA: TGTGCCAGCAGTGAAGGGAGGGACAGGGTGCTCCACAATGAGCAGTTCTTC.

The rearrangement links TRBV10-3 to TRBJ1-5; D remains unclear. V gave up 0 bases and J gave up 3 bases, with 3 bases separating them. The CDR3 has 13 amino acids. CDR1 is ENHRY, CDR2 SYGVKD, per germline. The CDR3 DNA sequence: TGTGCCATCAGTGAGTCGTACAATCAGCCCCAGCATTTT. As protein: CAISESYNQPQHF.

This clone was seen a few times. The rearrangement joins TRBV6-4 to TRBJ2-2; D remains ambiguous. The CDR3 consists of 14 residues. Germline CDR1 is MRHNA and CDR2 is SNTAGT. Trimming shortened V by 6 bases and J by 1 base, and 9 bases separated the two germline ends. CDR3 bases: TGTGCCAGCAGAGCCTACCGGAACACCGGGGAGCTGTTTTTT. Amino acids: CASRAYRNTGELFF.

The chain recombines TRBV6-1 with TRBJ1-2, with TRBD1 matching over 7 bases. Germline V CDR1 and CDR2: MNHNS, SASEGT. J lost 4 bases, V lost 0 bases, and 2 bases had no gene match. CDR3 length equals 14 residues. The CDR3 DNA follows: TGTGCCAGCAGTGAAGCAGGGGGCGGCTATGGCTACACCTTC. Protein sequence: CASSEAGGGYGYTF.

The chain combines TRBV9 with TRBJ2-1; 12 bases align to TRBD1. CDR3 length: 15 amino acids. The J segment lost 6 bases and the V segment lost 4 bases, leaving 5 bases of the junction unmatched. From germline, CDR1 is SGDLS and CDR2 YYNGEE. CDR3 region: CASSLGDRGRNEQFF. CDR3 bases: TGTGCCAGCAGCCTAGGGGACAGGGGGCGCAATGAGCAGTTCTTC.

This clone has only one observation. This rearrangement joins TRBV7-8 to TRBJ1-4, with 11 bases matching TRBD1. The CDR3 consists of 17 residues. J gave up 0 bases and V 5 bases, and 5 bases lay outside the gene matches. Germline assignment: CDR1 SGHVS and CDR2 FQNEAQ. As DNA, the CDR3 is TGTGCCAGCAGCCCTCGGACAGGGGGCTCAACTAATGAAAAACTGTTTTTT. It is translated as CASSPRTGGSTNEKLFF.

The CDR3 reads CASSTLQGGGETQYF. CDR3 DNA sequence: TGCGCCTCCTCCACGCTTCAGGGGGGCGGGGAGACCCAGTACTTC. The rearrangement joins TRBV5-1 to TRBJ2-5, with TRBD1 as a possible D gene (7 bases). This CDR3 contains 15 residues. CDR1 and CDR2 (germline): SGHRS, YFSETQ. Trimming cost V 10 bases and J 5 bases, with 24 bases left between them.

This clone was picked up a small number of times. The chain employs TRBV5-1 and TRBJ1-1; no definite D call. Germline CDR1 reads SGHRS; CDR2 reads YFSETQ. V lost 4 bases to trimming and J lost 0 bases, with 7 bases between them. The CDR3 is 13 residues long. CDR3 in DNA: TGCGCCAGCAGCCGACAATTGAACACTGAAGCTTTCTTT. Residues: CASSRQLNTEAFF.

The gene calls are TRBV6-5 and TRBJ2-1; unclear D gene. Trimming took off 8 bases at V and 0 bases at J, with 5 bases between the two ends. Germline V lookup: CDR1 MNHEY, CDR2 SVGAGI. The CDR3 runs 12 residues. The CDR3 here is CASQASYNEQFF. The CDR3 DNA reads TGTGCCAGCCAGGCCTCCTACAATGAGCAGTTCTTC.

In this sample, this clone turned up a few times. V gene TRBV5-5 combines with J gene TRBJ1-5; D is perhaps TRBD1 (5 bases). Between the trimmed V and J ends, which lost 3 bases and 4 bases, there was a span of 11 bases. The CDR3 is made up of 14 amino acids. CDR1 SGHKS and CDR2 YYEKEE come from the germline V gene (reference sequence). The CDR3 reads CASSWGEGNQPQHF. The CDR3 DNA follows: TGTGCCAGCAGCTGGGGGGAAGGGAATCAGCCCCAGCATTTT.

The sample holds one count of this clone. V gene TRBV4-3 combines with J gene TRBJ1-6; 7 nucleotides match TRBD1. The CDR3 extends over 15 amino acids. The trim removed 1 base at V and 6 bases at J, leaving 3 bases unmatched. Germline CDR1 LGHNA, CDR2 YSLEER. The CDR3 sequence: CASSQGTGRNSPLHF. DNA for the CDR3: TGCGCCAGCAGCCAAGGGACAGGTCGTAATTCACCCCTCCACTTT.

The V gene is TRBV7-6, the J gene TRBJ2-2, with 8 bases identical to TRBD1. Germline assignment: CDR1 SGHVS and CDR2 FNYEAQ. Trimming took 1 base from V and 6 from J; bases not matched to a gene: 7. The CDR3 contains 16 residues. CDR3 coding DNA: TGTGCCAGCAGCTTAGGTGGGACAGGTCTTTCCGGGGAGCTGTTTTTT. Translated: CASSLGGTGLSGELFF. Variable domain in full (rest from reference TRBV7-6 and TRBJ2-2): GAGVSQSPRYKVTKRGQDVALRCDPISGHVSLYWYRQALGQGPEFLTYFNYEAQQDKSGLPNDRFSAERPEGSISTLTIQRTEQRDSAMYRCASSLGGTGLSGELFFGEGSRLTVL.

The chain carries TRBV6-5 and TRBJ2-1, with 12 positions matching TRBD2. V gave up 7 bases and J gave up 7 bases; unmatched junction bases: 5. The CDR3 consists of 14 residues. CDR1 is MNHEY and CDR2 is SVGAGI in the germline V gene. The DNA of the CDR3 is TGTGCCAGCAACCCCGGGACTAGCGGGAATGAGCAGTTCTTC. Encoded protein: CASNPGTSGNEQFF.

V gene TRBV5-1 combines with J gene TRBJ2-7; 10 positions agree with TRBD1. Looked up from germline, CDR1 is SGHRS and CDR2 is YFSETQ. V shed 4 bases, J shed 3 bases, and the junction held 1 base outside the gene matches. The CDR3 spans 13 residues. CDR3 nucleotide sequence: TGCGCCAGCAGCGGGGACAGGGGCTACGAGCAGTACTTC. Its translation: CASSGDRGYEQYF.

J is TRBJ1-1 and V is TRBV30; TRBD1 agrees at 8 bases. Looked up from germline, CDR1 is GTSNPN and CDR2 is SVGIG (reference sequence). Germline trimming cut 0 bases from V and 7 bases from J; bases unmatched to any gene: 7. CDR3 length: 14 residues. The CDR3 protein is CAWSVSRGRFEAFF. CDR3 in DNA: TGTGCCTGGAGTGTTAGCAGGGGGCGATTTGAAGCTTTCTTT.

The sample holds a few counts of this clone. The rearrangement uses TRBV4-3 and TRBJ1-1; the D gene is possibly TRBD1 (6 bases). The CDR3 totals 15 residues. Germline lookup yields CDR1 LGHNA and CDR2 YSLEER. The V end lost 2 bases, the J end lost 5 bases, and 15 bases lay between the germline ends. CDR3 nucleotide sequence: TGCGCCAGCAGCCAAACAACAGGGCTTTCAACTGAAGCTTTCTTT. As protein: CASSQTTGLSTEAFF.

In this sample, this clone turned up once. The chain combines TRBV29-1 with TRBJ2-5; D call uncertain. The CDR3 contains 15 residues. Germline CDR1 is SQVTM and CDR2 is ANQGSEA. V lost 0 bases, J lost 4 bases, and 15 bases lay in between. Here the CDR3 reads CSVEDPGQVGETQYF. In nucleotides, the CDR3 is TGCAGCGTTGAAGATCCAGGCCAGGTGGGAGAGACCCAGTACTTC.